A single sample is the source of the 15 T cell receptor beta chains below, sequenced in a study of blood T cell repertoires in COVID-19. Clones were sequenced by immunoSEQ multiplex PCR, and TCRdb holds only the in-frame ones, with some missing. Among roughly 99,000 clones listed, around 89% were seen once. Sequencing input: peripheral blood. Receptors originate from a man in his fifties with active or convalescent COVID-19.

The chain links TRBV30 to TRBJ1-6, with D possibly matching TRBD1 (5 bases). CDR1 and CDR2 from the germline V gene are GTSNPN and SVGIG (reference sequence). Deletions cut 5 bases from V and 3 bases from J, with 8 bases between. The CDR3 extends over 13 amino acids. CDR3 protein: CAWEQGYNSPLHF. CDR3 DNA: TGTGCCTGGGAGCAGGGCTATAATTCACCCCTCCACTTT.

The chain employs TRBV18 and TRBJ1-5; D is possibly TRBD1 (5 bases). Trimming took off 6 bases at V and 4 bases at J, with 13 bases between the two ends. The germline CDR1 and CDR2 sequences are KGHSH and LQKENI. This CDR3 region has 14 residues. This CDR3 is CASSGGYGNQPQHF. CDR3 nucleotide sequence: TGTGCCAGCTCGGGGGGGTATGGGAATCAGCCCCAGCATTTT.

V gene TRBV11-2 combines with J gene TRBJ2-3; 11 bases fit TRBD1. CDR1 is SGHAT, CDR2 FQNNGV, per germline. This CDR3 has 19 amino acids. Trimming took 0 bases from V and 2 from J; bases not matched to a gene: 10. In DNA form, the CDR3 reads TGTGCCAGCAGCTTAGACCCCCCGGGACAGGGGGTTTCCACAGATACGCAGTATTTT. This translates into CASSLDPPGQGVSTDTQYF.

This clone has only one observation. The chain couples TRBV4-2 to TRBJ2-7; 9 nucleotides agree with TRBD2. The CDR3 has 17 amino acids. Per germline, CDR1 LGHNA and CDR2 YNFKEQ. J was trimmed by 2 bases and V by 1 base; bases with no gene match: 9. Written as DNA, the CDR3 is TGTGCCAGCAGCCAAGGTGGGCTAGCGGGGATAACCTACGAGCAGTACTTC. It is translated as CASSQGGLAGITYEQYF.

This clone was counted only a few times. CDR3 region: CASSLMAGDPEQYF. In nucleotides, the CDR3 is TGTGCCAGCAGCTTGATGGCAGGGGACCCCGAGCAGTACTTC. The chain recombines TRBV5-6 with TRBJ2-7, with D possibly TRBD1 on 6 matching bases. Germline assignment: CDR1 SGHDT and CDR2 YYEEEE. The V and J ends lost 1 base and 6 bases respectively, with 14 bases between them. This CDR3 contains 14 residues.

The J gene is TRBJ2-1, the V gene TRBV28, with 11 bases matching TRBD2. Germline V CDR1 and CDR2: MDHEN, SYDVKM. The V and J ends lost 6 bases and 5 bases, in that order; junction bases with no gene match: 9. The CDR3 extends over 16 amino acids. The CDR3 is CASSHNGGLADNEQFF. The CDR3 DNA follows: TGTGCCAGCAGCCACAACGGGGGACTAGCGGACAATGAGCAGTTCTTC.

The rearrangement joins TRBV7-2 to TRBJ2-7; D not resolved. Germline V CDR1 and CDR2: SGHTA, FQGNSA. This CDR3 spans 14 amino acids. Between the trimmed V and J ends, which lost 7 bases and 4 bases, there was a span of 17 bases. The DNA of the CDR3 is TGTGCCAGCACCAAGGCGCGGATCCCTTACGAGCAGTACTTC. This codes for CASTKARIPYEQYF.

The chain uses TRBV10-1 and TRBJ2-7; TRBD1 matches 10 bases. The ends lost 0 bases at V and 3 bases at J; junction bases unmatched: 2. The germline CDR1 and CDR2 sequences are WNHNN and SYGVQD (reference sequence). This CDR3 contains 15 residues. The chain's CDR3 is CASSESGQGVYEQYF. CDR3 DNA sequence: TGCGCCAGCAGTGAGTCTGGACAGGGGGTCTACGAGCAGTACTTC.

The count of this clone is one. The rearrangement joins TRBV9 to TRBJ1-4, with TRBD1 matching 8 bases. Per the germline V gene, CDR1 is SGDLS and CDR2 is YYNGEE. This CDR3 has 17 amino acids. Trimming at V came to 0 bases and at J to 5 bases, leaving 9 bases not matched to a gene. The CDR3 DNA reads TGTGCCAGCAGCGTAGAGGGGGACAGGAGACCCAATGAAAAACTGTTTTTT. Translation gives CASSVEGDRRPNEKLFF. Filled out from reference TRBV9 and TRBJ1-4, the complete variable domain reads DSGVTQTPKHLITATGQRVTLRCSPRSGDLSVYWYQQSLDQGLQFLIQYYNGEERAKGNILERFSAQQFPDLHSELNLSSLELGDSALYFCASSVEGDRRPNEKLFFGSGTQLSVL.

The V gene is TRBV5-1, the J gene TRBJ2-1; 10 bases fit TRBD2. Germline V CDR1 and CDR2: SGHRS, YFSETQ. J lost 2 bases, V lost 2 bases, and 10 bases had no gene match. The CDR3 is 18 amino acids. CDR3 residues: CASSFLPRLAGTYNEQFF. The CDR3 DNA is TGCGCCAGCAGCTTCCTACCAAGACTAGCGGGCACCTACAATGAGCAGTTCTTC. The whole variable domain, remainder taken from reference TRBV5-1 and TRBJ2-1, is KAGVTQTPRYLIKTRGQQVTLSCSPISGHRSVSWYQQTPGQGLQFLFEYFSETQRNKGNFPGRFSGRQFSNSRSEMNVSTLELGDSALYLCASSFLPRLAGTYNEQFFGPGTRLTVL.

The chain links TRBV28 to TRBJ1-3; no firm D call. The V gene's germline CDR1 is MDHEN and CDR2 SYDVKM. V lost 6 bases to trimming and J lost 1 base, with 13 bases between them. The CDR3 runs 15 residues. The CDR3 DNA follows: TGTGCCAGCAGCCTAGTGGCGGAATCTGGAAACACCATATATTTT. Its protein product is CASSLVAESGNTIYF.

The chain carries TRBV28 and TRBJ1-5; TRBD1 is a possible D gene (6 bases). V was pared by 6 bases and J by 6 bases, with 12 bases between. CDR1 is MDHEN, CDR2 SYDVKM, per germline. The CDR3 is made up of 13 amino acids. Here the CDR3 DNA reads TGTGCCAGCAGCCGGGGGGGCCGTCAGCCCCAGCATTTT. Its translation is CASSRGGRQPQHF.

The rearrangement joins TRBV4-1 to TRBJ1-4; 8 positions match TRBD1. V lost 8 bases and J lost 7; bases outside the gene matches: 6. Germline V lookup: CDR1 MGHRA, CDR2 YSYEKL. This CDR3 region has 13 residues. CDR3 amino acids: CASSGQGIEKLFF. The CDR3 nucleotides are TGCGCCAGCTCCGGACAGGGAATTGAAAAACTGTTTTTT.

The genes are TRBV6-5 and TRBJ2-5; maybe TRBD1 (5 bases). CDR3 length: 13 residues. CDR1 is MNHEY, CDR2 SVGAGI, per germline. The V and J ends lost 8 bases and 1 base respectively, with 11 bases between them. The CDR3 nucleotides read TGTGCCAGCTTTCAGGGCGGCCAAGAGACCCAGTACTTC. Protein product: CASFQGGQETQYF.

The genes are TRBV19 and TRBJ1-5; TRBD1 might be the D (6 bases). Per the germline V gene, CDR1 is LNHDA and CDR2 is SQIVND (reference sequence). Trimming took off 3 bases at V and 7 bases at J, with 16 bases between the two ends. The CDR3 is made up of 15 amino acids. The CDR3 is CASSIRAGGGQPQHF. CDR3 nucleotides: TGTGCCAGTAGTATCAGGGCGGGGGGCGGACAGCCCCAGCATTTT.